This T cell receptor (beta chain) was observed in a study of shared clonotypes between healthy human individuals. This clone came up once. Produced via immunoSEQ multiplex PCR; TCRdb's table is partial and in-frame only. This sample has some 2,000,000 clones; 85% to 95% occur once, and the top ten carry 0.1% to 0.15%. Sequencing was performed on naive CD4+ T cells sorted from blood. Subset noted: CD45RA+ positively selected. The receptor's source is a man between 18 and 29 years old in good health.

In nucleotides, the CDR3 is TGTGCCAGCAGTTACTTAGCGGGAGTTGTCAATGAGCAGTTCTTC. Amino acids: CASSYLAGVVNEQFF. The chain recombines TRBV6-5 with TRBJ2-1; TRBD2 matches at 9 bases. The CDR3 loop spans 15 amino acids. Trimming cost V 1 base and J 6 bases; bases outside gene matches: 4. Germline-derived CDR1 and CDR2 are MNHEY and SVGAGI.